What follows is one T cell receptor (beta chain) and its context. The antigen is unknown. This entry belongs to a study of beta chain features in type 1 diabetes. Study results and limitations: Equally in patients and controls, PCR might preferentially amplify shorter templates. Type 1 diabetes patients showed a moderate but significant shortening of TCRB CDR3s in all four CD4+ subsets.

Reverse transcription of all isolated RNA meant that expressed TCRB transcripts were sequenced. The repertoire was sequenced with immunoSEQ multiplex PCR; TCRdb's copy has only in-frame clones and lacks some. The data show more than 200,000 clones, 16% seen once. Each of the CD4+ naive, central memory, regulatory and stem cell-like memory populations was sorted via CD45RO/CCR7/CD25/CD127/CD95/CD27. The TCR comes from a man aged 30-40 years with type 1 diabetes. Input material: naive CD4+ T cells from blood.

As DNA, the CDR3 is TGTGCCAGCAGCGTGGACAGGGTCTACGAAAAACTGTTTTTT. It specifies CASSVDRVYEKLFF. This chain uses TRBV9 with TRBJ1-4; 8 bases are a match to TRBD1. Germline CDR1 SGDLS, CDR2 YYNGEE. With 2 bases clipped from V and 8 bases from J, the junction kept 5 bases outside the gene matches. There are 14 residues in the CDR3.